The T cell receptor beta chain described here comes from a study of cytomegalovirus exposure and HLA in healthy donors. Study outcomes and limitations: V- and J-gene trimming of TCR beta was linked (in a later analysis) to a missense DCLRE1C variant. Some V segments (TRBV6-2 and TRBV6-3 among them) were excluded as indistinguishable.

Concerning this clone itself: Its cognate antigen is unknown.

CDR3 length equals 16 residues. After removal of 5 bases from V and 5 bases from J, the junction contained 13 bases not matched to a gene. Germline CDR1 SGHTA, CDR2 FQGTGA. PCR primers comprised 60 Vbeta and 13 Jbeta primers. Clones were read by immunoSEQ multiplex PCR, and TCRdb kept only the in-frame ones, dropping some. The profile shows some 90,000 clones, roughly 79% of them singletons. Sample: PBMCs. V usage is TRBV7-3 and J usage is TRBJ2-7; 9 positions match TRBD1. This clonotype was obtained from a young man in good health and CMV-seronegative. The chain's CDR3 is CASSISPGQGLHEQYF. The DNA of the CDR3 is TGTGCCAGCAGCATCTCCCCGGGACAGGGATTGCACGAGCAGTACTTC.